The following is a T cell receptor beta chain sequence with its context. The antigen remains undetermined. Authors' analysis steps: Out-of-frame sequences were removed, leaving roughly 2.1 million distinct TCRbeta sequences. Using immunoSEQ multiplex PCR, the repertoire was profiled, and TCRdb retains in-frame clones only, with some absent. V and J calls and clone size come straight from that table; D and trimming were deduced from the DNA. The sample consists of 50,000 to 70,000 clones, over 70% of them appearing once. The sort gate was single viable CD3+CD4+CD8-CD45RO+ cells for memory CD4+ T cells. Serostatus was set by detecting CMV pp150, pp28, p38, p52 IgG. This specimen comes from a study of memory CD4+ T cells and cytomegalovirus serostatus. Overall study context: Healthy Belgian adult donors included roughly ten CMV-positive and 24 CMV-negative people.

Broader study findings: The CMV-associated TCR signature appears largely within the CD4+ memory repertoire.

Sequenced: memory CD4+ T cells from blood. The clonotype comes from an adult in good health and CMV-seropositive.

The chain's CDR3 is CASSPREGSGANVLTF. CDR3 bases: TGTGCCAGCTCACCGAGGGAGGGCTCTGGGGCCAACGTCCTGACTTTC. The chain employs TRBV18 and TRBJ2-6; the match to TRBD2 covers 7 bases. CDR3 length: 16 amino acids. Unmatched junction bases numbered 2, after V lost 3 bases and J lost 0 bases. The germline gives CDR1 KGHSH, CDR2 LQKENI.